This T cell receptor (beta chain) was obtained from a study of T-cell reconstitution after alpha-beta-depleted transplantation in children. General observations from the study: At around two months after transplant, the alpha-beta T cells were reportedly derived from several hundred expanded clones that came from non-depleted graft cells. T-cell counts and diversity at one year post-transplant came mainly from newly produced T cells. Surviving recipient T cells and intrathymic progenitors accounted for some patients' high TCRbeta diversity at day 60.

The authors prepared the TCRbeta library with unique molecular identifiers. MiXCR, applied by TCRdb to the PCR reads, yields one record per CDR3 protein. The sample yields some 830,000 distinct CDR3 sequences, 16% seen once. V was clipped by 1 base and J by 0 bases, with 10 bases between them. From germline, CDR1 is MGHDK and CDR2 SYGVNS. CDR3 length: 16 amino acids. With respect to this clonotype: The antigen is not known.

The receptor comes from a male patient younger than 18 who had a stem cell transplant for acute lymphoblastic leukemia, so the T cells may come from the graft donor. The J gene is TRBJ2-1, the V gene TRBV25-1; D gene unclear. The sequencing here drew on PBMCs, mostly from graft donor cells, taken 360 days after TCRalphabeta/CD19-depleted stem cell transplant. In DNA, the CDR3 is TGTGCCAGCAGTGAATCGGAGACACTCTCCTACAATGAGCAGTTCTTC. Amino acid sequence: CASSESETLSYNEQFF. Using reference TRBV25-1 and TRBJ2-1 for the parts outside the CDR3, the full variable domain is EADIYQTPRYLVIGTGKKITLECSQTMGHDKMYWYQQDPGMELHLIHYSYGVNSTEKGDLSSESTVSRIRTEHFPLTLESARPSHTSQYLCASSESETLSYNEQFFGPGTRLTVL.